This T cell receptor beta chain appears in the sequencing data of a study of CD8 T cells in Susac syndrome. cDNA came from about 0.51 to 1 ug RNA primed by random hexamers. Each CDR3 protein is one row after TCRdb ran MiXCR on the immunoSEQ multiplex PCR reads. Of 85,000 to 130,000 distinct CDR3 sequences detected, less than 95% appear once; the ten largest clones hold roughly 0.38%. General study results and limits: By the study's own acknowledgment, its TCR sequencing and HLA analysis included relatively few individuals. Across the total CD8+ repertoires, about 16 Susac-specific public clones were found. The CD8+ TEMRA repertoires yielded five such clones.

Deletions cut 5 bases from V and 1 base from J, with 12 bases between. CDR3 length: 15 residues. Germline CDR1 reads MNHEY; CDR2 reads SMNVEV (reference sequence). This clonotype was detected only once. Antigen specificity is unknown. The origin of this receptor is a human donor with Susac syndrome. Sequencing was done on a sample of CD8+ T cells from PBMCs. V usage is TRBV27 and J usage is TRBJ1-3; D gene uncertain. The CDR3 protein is CASSPLGTSGNTIYF. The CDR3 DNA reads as TGTGCCAGCAGTCCCCTTGGTACGTCTGGAAACACCATATATTTT.